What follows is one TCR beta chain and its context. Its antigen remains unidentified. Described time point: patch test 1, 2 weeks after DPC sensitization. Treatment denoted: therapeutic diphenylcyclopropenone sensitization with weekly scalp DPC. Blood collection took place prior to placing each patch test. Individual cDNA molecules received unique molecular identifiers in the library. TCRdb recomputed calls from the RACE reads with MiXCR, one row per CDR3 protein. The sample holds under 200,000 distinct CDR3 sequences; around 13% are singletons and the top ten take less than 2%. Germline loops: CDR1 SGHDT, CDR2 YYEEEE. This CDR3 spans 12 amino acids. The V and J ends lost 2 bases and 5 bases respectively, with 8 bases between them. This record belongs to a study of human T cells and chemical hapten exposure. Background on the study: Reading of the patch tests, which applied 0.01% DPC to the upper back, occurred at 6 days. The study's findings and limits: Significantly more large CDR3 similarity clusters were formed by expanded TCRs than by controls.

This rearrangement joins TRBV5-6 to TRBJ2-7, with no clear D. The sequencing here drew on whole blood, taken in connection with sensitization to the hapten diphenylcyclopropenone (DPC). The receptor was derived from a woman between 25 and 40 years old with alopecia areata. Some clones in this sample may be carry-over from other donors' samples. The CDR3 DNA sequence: TGTGCCAGCAGCTTCACAAATAACGAGCAGTACTTC. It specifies CASSFTNNEQYF. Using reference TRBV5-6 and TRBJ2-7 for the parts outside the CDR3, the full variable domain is DAGVTQSPTHLIKTRGQQVTLRCSPKSGHDTVSWYQQALGQGPQFIFQYYEEEERQRGNFPDRFSGHQFPNYSSELNVNALLLGDSALYLCASSFTNNEQYFGPGTRLTVT.